These T cell receptor beta chains were read from a single sample in a study of T cells expressing NK-cell markers. TCRdb processed the 5' RACE reads again and assigns one entry to each CDR3 protein, with no DNA. The sample's table shows about 260,000 distinct CDR3 sequences. The specimen was blood T cells: a sorted CD56 or NKG2C T cell subset, CD4+ or CD8+ T cells, or bulk PBMC T cells (not recorded which). These receptors all stem from a man younger than 30 in good health. CDR3s include the opening cysteine and the closing phenylalanine or tryptophan. Fields, in order: J gene, V gene, CDR3 protein.

J gene: TRBJ2-1; V gene: TRBV20-1; CDR3 protein: CSASWRRSSYNEQFF
J gene: TRBJ2-7; V gene: TRBV5-6; CDR3 protein: CASSLDRLSPYEQYF
J gene: TRBJ2-7; V gene: TRBV3-1; CDR3 protein: CASSQESFGLYEQYF
J gene: TRBJ2-3; V gene: TRBV12-3/TRBV12-4; CDR3 protein: CASSSSGTGDTDTQYF
J gene: TRBJ2-5; V gene: TRBV12-3/TRBV12-4; CDR3 protein: CASNLGNIGETQYF
J gene: TRBJ2-5; V gene: TRBV9; CDR3 protein: CASSDGSLGRETQYF
J gene: TRBJ2-1; V gene: TRBV12-3/TRBV12-4; CDR3 protein: CASSFLAGGPKINEQFF
J gene: TRBJ1-3; V gene: TRBV6-5; CDR3 protein: CASRQGMFSGNTIYF
J gene: TRBJ1-1; V gene: TRBV12-3/TRBV12-4; CDR3 protein: CASSLVGGRTEAFF
J gene: TRBJ1-1; V gene: TRBV5-6; CDR3 protein: CASSLGIMRENTEAFF